This T cell receptor beta chain was captured in a study of T cell responses to AZD1222 COVID-19 vaccine. Points from the study as a whole: Most donors were white British, females outnumbered males, and clonal diversity was possibly underestimated.

A few counts support this clone. Its target is not known. V dropped 1 base and J dropped 2 bases, with 13 bases sitting between them. Germline V gives CDR1 SQVTM, CDR2 ANQGSEA. The CDR3 runs to 15 residues. Sequencing was performed with immunoSEQ multiplex PCR; in TCRdb, only in-frame clones are kept and a portion is missing. The data contain about 69,000 clones, 70% to 90% of them singletons. This material consisted of peripheral blood, taken on day 0 of AZD1222 vaccination. This rearrangement joins TRBV29-1 to TRBJ2-3; D is possibly TRBD2 (6 bases). This sequence originates from an adult in good health. CDR3 in amino acids: CSVEGGVRNTDTQYF. The CDR3 DNA is TGCAGCGTTGAAGGGGGGGTCCGCAACACAGATACGCAGTATTTT.